This TCR beta chain appears in the sequencing data of a study of cytomegalovirus exposure and HLA in healthy donors. Findings of the study overall: Sequences of the TCR beta chain were said to predict the HLA-A and HLA-B alleles of most subjects accurately.

In germline, CDR1 is SNHLY, CDR2 FYNNEI. The CDR3 is 14 amino acids. Trimming pared 4 bases from V and 6 bases from J, leaving 16 bases between. As to this clone: Its target is unknown.

The PCR had 60 Vbeta and 13 Jbeta primers. Profiled with immunoSEQ multiplex PCR; TCRdb holds only in-frame clones, not every one. Of tens of thousands of clones in the sample, roughly 74% were seen once. The chain uses TRBV2 and TRBJ2-7, with D maybe TRBD2 (6 bases). The sequence derives from a woman aged 35 to 49 in good health and CMV-seropositive. The material sequenced was PBMCs. Here the CDR3 reads CASSGGNPFLEQYF. CDR3 in DNA: TGTGCCAGCAGTGGCGGGAATCCTTTTCTCGAGCAGTACTTC. The full variable domain, in which reference TRBV2 and TRBJ2-7 provide the parts outside the CDR3, is EPEVTQTPSHQVTQMGQEVILRCVPISNHLYFYWYRQILGQKVEFLVSFYNNEISEKSEIFDDQFSVERPDGSNFTLKIRSTKLEDSAMYFCASSGGNPFLEQYFGPGTRLTVT.